This T cell receptor beta chain was observed in a study of cytotoxic CD8 clonotypes in ibrutinib-treated CLL. Whole-study results and caveats: Clonality was higher at ibrutinib response and returned toward baseline at progression.

Germline V gives CDR1 GTSNPN, CDR2 SVGIG (reference sequence). The CDR3 consists of 15 residues. The V segment lost 5 bases and the J segment 5 bases; nucleotides outside the gene matches: 11. The protocol was immunoSEQ multiplex PCR, while the TCRdb copy is restricted to in-frame clones and leaves out a portion. The sample includes approximately 200,000 clones, over 55% of them seen just once. With respect to this clone: What it recognizes is unknown.

The sequence came from a human donor with chronic lymphocytic leukemia. This sequence joins TRBV30 and TRBJ2-1; 8 positions agree with TRBD2. Sequencing was performed on PBMCs, taken after 24 months of ibrutinib treatment. The CDR3 spells CAWSPKREWNNEQFF. CDR3 nucleotide sequence: TGTGCCTGGTCACCTAAGCGGGAGTGGAACAATGAGCAGTTCTTC.